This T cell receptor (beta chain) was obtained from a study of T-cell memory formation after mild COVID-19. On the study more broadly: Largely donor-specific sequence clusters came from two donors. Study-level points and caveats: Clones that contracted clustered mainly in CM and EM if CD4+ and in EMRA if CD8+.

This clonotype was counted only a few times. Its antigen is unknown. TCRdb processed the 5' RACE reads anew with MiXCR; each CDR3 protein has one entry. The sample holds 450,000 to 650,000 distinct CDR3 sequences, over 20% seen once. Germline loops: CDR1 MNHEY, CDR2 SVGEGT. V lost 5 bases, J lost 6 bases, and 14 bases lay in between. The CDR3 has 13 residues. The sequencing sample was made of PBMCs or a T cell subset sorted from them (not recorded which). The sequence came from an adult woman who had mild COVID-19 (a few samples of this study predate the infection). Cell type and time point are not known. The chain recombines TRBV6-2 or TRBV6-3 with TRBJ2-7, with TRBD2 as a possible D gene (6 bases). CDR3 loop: CASSPNGSPEQYF. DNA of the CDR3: TGTGCCAGCAGTCCCAACGGGAGTCCCGAGCAGTACTTC.